This T cell receptor beta chain stems from a study of T cell repertoires in cytomegalovirus infection. About the research overall: CMV infection plus the matching HLA type was flagged by public TCR beta signatures.

TCRdb analysed the reads with MiXCR anew, one entry per CDR3 protein. The sample yields 700,000 to 950,000 distinct CDR3 sequences, 32% seen once. Germline loops: CDR1 MNHEY, CDR2 SVGAGI. The V and J ends lost 2 bases and 4 bases, in that order; junction bases with no gene match: 1. This CDR3 is built from 15 residues. Concerning this clonotype itself: Its specificity is unknown.

The origin of this receptor is a human donor in good health (CMV status not recorded). Some clones in this sample may be carry-over from other donors' samples. The starting material was cultured CD8+ T cells from PBMCs, obtained from culture after CMV antigen stimulation. The V call is TRBV6-5, the J call TRBJ2-2, with 10 nucleotides matching TRBD1. CDR3 sequence reads: CASSYRTGGTGELFF. CDR3 DNA: TGTGCCAGCAGTTACCGGACAGGGGGCACCGGGGAGCTGTTTTTT.